Here is one TCR beta chain with its context. The table came from immunoSEQ multiplex PCR; TCRdb's copy has only in-frame clones and leaves some out. The sample lists 25,000 to 35,000 clones; approximately 89% were seen once. This entry comes from a study of T cell changes during pregnancy in multiple sclerosis. The CDR3 runs to 13 residues. The germline V gene has CDR1 SQVTM and CDR2 ANQGSEA. The ends were cut back, 6 bases at V and 3 bases at J, with 14 bases in the middle. The clonotype originates from a female donor with multiple sclerosis, enrolled in a pregnancy study. This specimen consisted of CD8+ T cells from peripheral blood mononuclear cells, obtained in the first trimester of pregnancy. The V gene is TRBV29-1, the J gene TRBJ2-5; a weak D match, TRBD1 (6 bases). The CDR3 DNA follows: TGCAGCGTAGACCGGGACAATGAAGAGACCCAGTACTTC. It yields the protein CSVDRDNEETQYF.